There are many counts of the clone carrying this TCR beta chain. The antigen is not known. The sample belongs to a study of T cells in Graves' hyperthyroidism and ophthalmopathy. Study-wide points: Among clonotypes expanded in thyroid above 0.001, most were also found in blood.

Calling Graves' hyperthyroidism stable meant ophthalmopathy did not progress within 18 months. The source material, RNA transcripts, was used to amplify TCR beta CDR3 regions. In the first-round RT-PCR of the TCR CDR3, the HTBI primer set was used. TCRdb analysed the multiplex PCR reads with MiXCR anew, one entry per CDR3 protein. Of hundreds of thousands of distinct CDR3 sequences detected, around 16% appear once; the ten largest clones hold almost 8%. The CDR3 sequence is 15 residues long. The V gene end was trimmed by 6 bases and the J gene end by 4 bases; junction bases not matched to a gene: 9. From germline, CDR1 is ENHRY and CDR2 SYGVKD.

The sample comprised blood. This sequence joins TRBV10-3 and TRBJ2-5, with 9 positions matching TRBD1. The source of this sequence is a woman aged 18-35 years with Graves' hyperthyroidism. The CDR3 nucleotides read TGTGCCATCAGCTCCGGGACAGGGTTGGGAGAGACCCAGTACTTC. This sequence encodes CAISSGTGLGETQYF.